The 26 T cell receptor beta chains presented below share a single source sample, sequenced in a study of T cell repertoires in cytomegalovirus infection. Each CDR3 protein is one row after TCRdb ran MiXCR on the reads. Of approximately 500,000 distinct CDR3 sequences in the sample, roughly 10% were seen once. The sequenced sample was PBMCs. The source of these receptors is a human donor in good health (CMV status not recorded). Some clones in this sample may be carry-over from other donors' samples.

The chain combines TRBV5-1 with TRBJ2-3; D is perhaps TRBD2 (6 bases). V was clipped by 0 bases and J by 5 bases, with 13 bases between them. This CDR3 has 15 residues. The germline V gene encodes CDR1 SGHRS and CDR2 YFSETQ. This chain's CDR3 is CASSLVELARDTQYF. The CDR3 coding sequence is TGCGCCAGCAGCTTGGTAGAGCTAGCGAGAGATACGCAGTATTTT.

The chain employs TRBV6-1 and TRBJ2-2; D is possibly TRBD2 (5 bases). The CDR3 loop spans 16 amino acids. The V end was cut by 2 bases, the J end by 0 bases, with 10 bases between. Germline CDR1 is MNHNS and CDR2 is SASEGT. The CDR3 is CASSEWGDSNTGELFF. DNA of the CDR3: TGTGCCAGCAGTGAATGGGGAGACTCGAACACCGGGGAGCTGTTTTTT.

This clonotype was seen many times. V usage is TRBV10-3 and J usage is TRBJ1-4; 10 bases agree with TRBD1. The CDR3 totals 13 residues. Per the germline V gene, CDR1 is ENHRY and CDR2 is SYGVKD. Unmatched junction bases numbered 1, after V lost 6 bases and J lost 6 bases. The CDR3 protein is CAIRGTGDEKLFF. As DNA, the CDR3 is TGTGCCATCAGGGGGACAGGGGATGAAAAACTGTTTTTT.

The chain employs TRBV29-1 and TRBJ2-5; no clear D gene. Germline V gene sequence: CDR1 SQVTM, CDR2 ANQGSEA. This CDR3 spans 15 amino acids. V was shortened by 0 bases and J by 2 bases, with 13 bases between the two germline ends. CDR3 bases: TGCAGCGTTGAAGATCAATCGACATTTCAAGAGACCCAGTACTTC. It codes for CSVEDQSTFQETQYF.

The V gene is TRBV12-5, the J gene TRBJ2-7; 8 nucleotides align to TRBD1. CDR3 length: 15 residues. Germline assignment: CDR1 LGHNT and CDR2 FRNRAP. The J segment lost 1 base and the V segment lost 5 bases, leaving 7 bases of the junction unmatched. The CDR3 DNA reads TGTGCTAGTGGTGGACAGGGATGGTATTCCTACGAGCAGTACTTC. It encodes CASGGQGWYSYEQYF.

The sample holds a few counts of this clonotype. The rearrangement joins TRBV20-1 to TRBJ1-6; D not resolved. The germline V gene has CDR1 DFQATT and CDR2 SNEGSKA (reference sequence). This CDR3 comprises 13 residues. Trimming stripped 1 base from V and 10 bases from J, with 11 bases between. CDR3 bases: TGCAGTGCTAGAGTTAGAGTTGGATCACCCCTCCACTTT. Its translation: CSARVRVGSPLHF.

This clonotype was found many times. J is TRBJ2-2 and V is TRBV19; TRBD2 aligns across 12 bases. The germline gives CDR1 LNHDA, CDR2 SQIVND (reference sequence). The trim removed 4 bases at V and 6 bases at J, leaving 3 bases unmatched. This CDR3 spans 15 amino acids. CDR3 region: CASSRLAGVAGELFF. CDR3 coding DNA: TGTGCCAGTAGTAGACTAGCGGGGGTTGCCGGGGAGCTGTTTTTT.

This clonotype occurred many times. This chain connects TRBV7-2 to TRBJ1-6, with TRBD1 as a possible D gene (5 bases). Looked up from germline, CDR1 is SGHTA and CDR2 is FQGNSA. V lost 0 bases to trimming and J lost 0 bases, with 12 bases between them. The CDR3 loop spans 18 amino acids. DNA of the CDR3: TGTGCCAGCAGCTTAGCCCCAGGGACGAGCTCCTATAATTCACCCCTCCACTTT. It yields the protein CASSLAPGTSSYNSPLHF.

This clonotype was seen ten or more times. V usage is TRBV11-2 and J usage is TRBJ2-2; a weak D match, TRBD1 (6 bases). This CDR3 contains 15 residues. V gave up 2 bases and J gave up 1 base, with 8 bases separating them. Germline assignment: CDR1 SGHAT and CDR2 FQNNGV. In DNA, the CDR3 is TGTGCCAGCAGCTTAAGGGGACAGAACACCGGGGAGCTGTTTTTT. This gives the protein CASSLRGQNTGELFF. Based on the CDR3 plus reference TRBV11-2 and TRBJ2-2, the full variable domain is EAGVAQSPRYKIIEKRQSVAFWCNPISGHATLYWYQQILGQGPKLLIQFQNNGVVDDSQLPKDRFSAERLKGVDSTLKIQPAKLEDSAVYLCASSLRGQNTGELFFGEGSRLTVL.

The sample holds a few counts of this clonotype. The V and J genes are TRBV3-1 and TRBJ1-1, with unresolved D. With 0 bases removed from V and 6 bases from J, the gap between germline ends came to 8 bases. The CDR3 runs 13 residues. Germline lookup yields CDR1 LGHDT and CDR2 YNNKEL (reference sequence). CDR3 sequence reads: CASSQDDRAEAFF. The CDR3 DNA reads TGTGCCAGCAGCCAAGATGATAGGGCTGAAGCTTTCTTT.

The rearrangement uses TRBV29-1 and TRBJ2-1, with D hard to call. The V gene's germline CDR1 is SQVTM and CDR2 ANQGSEA. The V end was cut by 2 bases, the J end by 0 bases, with 14 bases between. The CDR3 sequence is 16 residues long. CDR3: CSVENTDKSSYNEQFF. The CDR3 DNA reads as TGCAGCGTTGAAAATACAGACAAGAGCTCCTACAATGAGCAGTTCTTC.

This clonotype occurred many times. V gene TRBV12-5 combines with J gene TRBJ2-2; 8 nucleotides line up with TRBD1. This CDR3 contains 14 residues. The germline gives CDR1 LGHNT, CDR2 FRNRAP. Trimming took 8 bases from V and 4 from J; bases not matched to a gene: 6. CDR3 nucleotides: TGTGCTAGTCGGGCAGGGGGCTTCACCGGGGAGCTGTTTTTT. Translated: CASRAGGFTGELFF.

This clonotype has a count of ten or more. This chain joins TRBV3-1 and TRBJ1-1; possible D gene TRBD1, 6 bases. Looked up from germline, CDR1 is LGHDT and CDR2 is YNNKEL (reference sequence). The V and J ends lost 1 base and 4 bases respectively, with 10 bases between them. This CDR3 has 14 residues. CDR3 sequence (DNA): TGTGCCAGCAGCCAAGGGGGGCTGGGCACTGAAGCTTTCTTT. It encodes CASSQGGLGTEAFF.

The sample holds one count of this clonotype. The chain combines TRBV28 with TRBJ2-3, with D unclear. V was cut by 2 bases and J by 4 bases, with 4 bases left in between. This CDR3 has 12 amino acids. The germline V gene encodes CDR1 MDHEN and CDR2 SYDVKM. DNA of the CDR3: TGTGCCAGCAGTTTAATGTCAGATACGCAGTATTTT. This codes for CASSLMSDTQYF.

This clonotype was recorded many times. J is TRBJ2-3 and V is TRBV7-6; D gene uncertain. The CDR3 covers 14 residues. CDR1 and CDR2 (germline): SGHVS, FNYEAQ. The V and J ends lost 1 base and 6 bases respectively, with 11 bases between them. CDR3 in DNA: TGTGCCAGCAGCTTAGGTCGTTATGTGGATACGCAGTATTTT. As protein: CASSLGRYVDTQYF.

This chain joins TRBV20-1 and TRBJ1-2; TRBD1 agrees at 10 bases. Trimming took 1 base from V and 0 from J; bases not matched to a gene: 17. CDR3 length: 20 residues. Germline CDR1 DFQATT, CDR2 SNEGSKA (reference sequence). The CDR3 reads CSARVGTGANAVSANYGYTF. The CDR3 region has the DNA TGCAGTGCTAGAGTTGGGACAGGGGCTAATGCAGTATCAGCTAACTATGGCTACACCTTC.

The chain combines TRBV5-4 with TRBJ2-3, with 12 bases identical to TRBD1. This CDR3 has 17 amino acids. CDR1 and CDR2 (germline): SGHNT, YYREEE (reference sequence). V gave up 4 bases and J gave up 1 base; unmatched junction bases: 7. CDR3 amino acids: CASSVTGTGGGTDTQYF. CDR3 nucleotides: TGTGCCAGCAGCGTGACCGGGACAGGGGGCGGCACAGATACGCAGTATTTT.

In its sample, this clonotype was seen many times. The chain employs TRBV5-6 and TRBJ1-2, with 7 bases lining up with TRBD1. This CDR3 contains 17 residues. Germline V gene lookup returns CDR1 SGHDT and CDR2 YYEEEE. The J segment lost 4 bases and the V segment lost 1 base, leaving 13 bases of the junction unmatched. The CDR3: CASSLRTGWMPVYGYTF. CDR3 bases: TGTGCCAGCAGCTTGAGGACAGGTTGGATGCCTGTCTATGGCTACACCTTC.

This clonotype was observed a few times. The gene calls are TRBV29-1 and TRBJ1-2, with 9 bases matching TRBD1. With 5 bases clipped from V and 4 bases from J, the junction kept 2 bases outside the gene matches. The germline gives CDR1 SQVTM, CDR2 ANQGSEA. This CDR3 has 12 amino acids. CDR3 nucleotides: TGCAGCGTTTTGACAGGGGGCTATGGCTACACCTTC. Its protein is CSVLTGGYGYTF.

This clonotype was recorded a few times. The rearrangement joins TRBV19 to TRBJ1-1; D perhaps matches TRBD1 (6 bases). CDR3 length equals 14 residues. The V and J ends lost 5 bases and 4 bases respectively, with 14 bases between them. The V gene's germline CDR1 is LNHDA and CDR2 SQIVND (reference sequence). This chain's CDR3 is CASSPRGQSTEAFF. CDR3 in DNA: TGTGCCAGTAGTCCCCGCGGACAGTCCACTGAAGCTTTCTTT.

CDR3 bases: TGTGCCTGGAGTAGGTCAGGGGGGACGAACACTGAAGCTTTCTTT. Translated, it gives CAWSRSGGTNTEAFF. This sequence joins TRBV30 and TRBJ1-1; 7 nucleotides agree with TRBD1. Germline V gives CDR1 GTSNPN, CDR2 SVGIG (reference sequence). V was clipped by 2 bases and J by 1 base; unmatched bases: 7. This CDR3 is 15 amino acids long.

J is TRBJ2-7 and V is TRBV6-5; TRBD2 agrees at 12 bases. The CDR3 is made up of 18 amino acids. Germline assignment: CDR1 MNHEY and CDR2 SVGAGI. Trimming took 0 bases from V and 3 from J; bases not matched to a gene: 9. The CDR3 is CASSYSGLAGLRGYEQYF. The CDR3 nucleotides are TGTGCCAGCAGTTACTCGGGACTAGCGGGTCTAAGGGGCTACGAGCAGTACTTC.

This clonotype came up many times. This chain links TRBV20-1 with TRBJ2-2; TRBD2 might be the D (6 bases). CDR1 and CDR2 (germline): DFQATT, SNEGSKA (reference sequence). The V gene lost 3 bases and the J gene lost 7 bases, with 18 bases spanning the gap. There are 15 residues in the CDR3. CDR3 nucleotide sequence: TGCAGTGCTAGGGTCGGGAGAGGGCGTTTCGGGGAGCTGTTTTTT. Protein product: CSARVGRGRFGELFF.

V gene TRBV29-1 combines with J gene TRBJ1-2; maybe TRBD1 (5 bases). The CDR3 runs 14 residues. V was shortened by 6 bases and J by 4 bases, with 18 bases between the two germline ends. Germline V CDR1 and CDR2: SQVTM, ANQGSEA. The CDR3 protein is CSVSGLWGIYGYTF. CDR3 in DNA: TGCAGCGTGAGCGGGTTGTGGGGGATCTATGGCTACACCTTC.

Ten or more counts support this clonotype. The chain employs TRBV19 and TRBJ2-7, with 7 bases that match TRBD1. Germline-derived CDR1 and CDR2 are LNHDA and SQIVND (reference sequence). This CDR3 is built from 17 residues. V gave up 0 bases and J gave up 5 bases; unmatched junction bases: 13. The CDR3: CASSIETGQAIRDEQYF. CDR3 in DNA: TGTGCCAGTAGTATAGAGACCGGACAGGCCATCAGGGACGAGCAGTACTTC.

The table lists this clonotype with a few counts. The V gene is TRBV7-9, the J gene TRBJ1-2; D remains ambiguous. Per the germline V gene, CDR1 is SEHNR and CDR2 is FQNEAQ (reference sequence). This CDR3 region has 15 residues. Trimming took off 10 bases at V and 4 bases at J, with 22 bases between the two ends. The CDR3 sequence: CANERARRRVYGYTF. In nucleotides, the CDR3 is TGTGCCAACGAACGGGCCCGACGGAGGGTCTATGGCTACACCTTC. The complete variable domain, with remaining parts taken from reference TRBV7-9 and TRBJ1-2, reads DTGVSQNPRHKITKRGQNVTFRCDPISEHNRLYWYRQTLGQGPEFLTYFQNEAQLEKSRLLSDRFSAERPKGSFSTLEIQRTEQGDSAMYLCANERARRRVYGYTFGSGTRLTVV.